Following are 15 T cell receptor beta chains from one sample sequenced in a study of T-cell memory formation after mild COVID-19. Each CDR3 protein is one row after TCRdb ran MiXCR on the 5' RACE reads. The sample carries roughly 130,000 distinct CDR3 sequences, about 6% recorded once. Material for sequencing was PBMCs or a T cell subset sorted from them (not recorded which). The origin of the receptors is an adult woman who had mild COVID-19 (a few samples of this study predate the infection). Cell type and time point are not known.

This clonotype was seen many times. CDR3 amino acids: CASSQEHLAGAVEQYF. The CDR3 DNA reads TGCGCCAGCAGCCAAGAGCACCTAGCGGGAGCGGTCGAGCAGTACTTC. V gene TRBV4-3 combines with J gene TRBJ2-7, with 10 positions matching TRBD2. Germline V gives CDR1 LGHNA, CDR2 YSLEER. This CDR3 is built from 16 residues. V was clipped by 0 bases and J by 6 bases; unmatched bases: 8.

This chain connects TRBV7-8 to TRBJ1-2; no firm D call. This CDR3 comprises 13 residues. Between the trimmed V and J ends, which lost 5 bases and 1 base, there was a span of 8 bases. Germline values: CDR1 SGHVS, CDR2 FQNEAQ. For the CDR3, the DNA is TGTGCCAGCAGCCAAACAGATAACTATGGCTACACCTTC. Its protein product is CASSQTDNYGYTF.

There are many counts of this clonotype. This chain connects TRBV10-3 to TRBJ2-7; no definite D call. Germline CDR1 reads ENHRY; CDR2 reads SYGVKD. Trimming left V 4 bases short and J 0 bases short, with 16 bases between. There are 16 residues in the CDR3. Here the CDR3 reads CAISGALADSSYEQYF. The DNA of the CDR3 is TGTGCCATCAGTGGGGCCCTGGCAGATTCCTCCTACGAGCAGTACTTC.

Only a few counts were recorded for this clonotype. The chain has TRBV7-9 and TRBJ1-3; the match to TRBD1 covers 8 bases. The CDR3 length is 19 residues. Per the germline V gene, CDR1 is SEHNR and CDR2 is FQNEAQ (reference sequence). V shed 4 bases and J 0 bases; nucleotides not matched to a gene: 14. The CDR3 DNA reads as TGTGCCAGCAGCTCAGAGACAGGGGTGACATTTTACTCTGGAAACACCATATATTTT. Its protein product is CASSSETGVTFYSGNTIYF. The full variable domain, with the rest looked up from reference TRBV7-9 and TRBJ1-3, is DTGVSQNPRHKITKRGQNVTFRCDPISEHNRLYWYRQTLGQGPEFLTYFQNEAQLEKSRLLSDRFSAERPKGSFSTLEIQRTEQGDSAMYLCASSSETGVTFYSGNTIYFGEGSWLTVV.

This clonotype appeared many times. The chain combines TRBV5-1 with TRBJ1-5, with 7 positions matching TRBD1. Germline V CDR1 and CDR2: SGHRS, YFSETQ. The CDR3 covers 14 residues. V shed 0 bases and J 7 bases; nucleotides not matched to a gene: 4. CDR3 sequence reads: CASSLDRGGQPQHF. Written as DNA, the CDR3 is TGCGCCAGCAGCTTGGACAGGGGCGGACAGCCCCAGCATTTT.

This clonotype was found many times. The chain recombines TRBV20-1 with TRBJ2-1; the D is unclear. CDR3 length equals 14 residues. From germline, CDR1 is DFQATT and CDR2 SNEGSKA (reference sequence). V was trimmed by 1 base and J by 5 bases, leaving 12 bases between them. The CDR3, as DNA: TGCAGTGCTAGAGTAGGAGCATCTGACAATGAGCAGTTCTTC. This encodes CSARVGASDNEQFF.

This clonotype was counted a few times. This chain links TRBV29-1 with TRBJ2-3; the D call may be TRBD1 or TRBD2 (5 bases each). Trimming cost V 3 bases and J 4 bases, with 11 bases left between them. CDR1 and CDR2 from the germline V gene are SQVTM and ANQGSEA. The CDR3 totals 13 residues. In nucleotides, the CDR3 is TGCAGCGTTGAGGGACGGCTCGCAGATACGCAGTATTTT. This sequence encodes CSVEGRLADTQYF.

V and J are TRBV6-6 and TRBJ2-3; no reliable D call. With the DNA end fitting TRBJ1-5 better, the J assignment may be wrong. This CDR3 is 15 amino acids long. Germline CDR1 is MNHNY and CDR2 is SVGAGI (reference sequence). The CDR3, as DNA: TGTGCCAGCACCCGTGAGCTGCGGAGCACAGATACGCAGCATTTT. It codes for CASTRELRSTDTQHF.

Ten or more counts support this clonotype. The chain combines TRBV24-1 with TRBJ2-2; a weak D match, TRBD2 (6 bases). Germline CDR1 is KGHDR and CDR2 is SFDVKD. CDR3 size: 18 residues. V was shortened by 1 base and J by 6 bases, with 20 bases between the two germline ends. CDR3 DNA: TGTGCCACCAGTGATTTAGGAGCCGGAGGGAAATTCGCCGGGGAGCTGTTTTTT. Protein product: CATSDLGAGGKFAGELFF.

This clonotype was seen repeatedly, ten times or more. The V and J genes are TRBV12-3 or TRBV12-4 and TRBJ2-1, with D tentatively TRBD2 (5 bases). V lost 6 bases, J lost 5 bases, and 8 bases lay in between. This CDR3 spans 12 amino acids. CDR3 in amino acids: CASRLLDNEQFF. CDR3 nucleotide sequence: TGTGCCAGCAGATTACTAGACAATGAGCAGTTCTTC.

The rearrangement joins TRBV7-3 to TRBJ1-1; D possibly corresponds to TRBD1 (6 bases). The V end was cut by 5 bases, the J end by 4 bases, with 14 bases between. This CDR3 contains 14 residues. Germline V CDR1 and CDR2: SGHTA, FQGTGA. The CDR3 is CASSADRYSTEAFF. For the CDR3, the DNA is TGTGCCAGCAGCGCTGACAGGTACAGCACTGAAGCTTTCTTT.

A few counts support this clonotype. V is TRBV10-3 and J is TRBJ1-5; TRBD1 is a possible D gene (6 bases). Germline CDR1 ENHRY, CDR2 SYGVKD. Deletions cut 2 bases from V and 0 bases from J, with 8 bases between. The CDR3 is 15 residues long. CDR3 region: CAISERDTSNQPQHF. As DNA, the CDR3 is TGTGCCATCAGTGAGAGGGACACTAGCAATCAGCCCCAGCATTTT.

This clonotype was counted many times. This rearrangement joins TRBV18 to TRBJ2-3, with unresolved D. The CDR3 covers 14 residues. CDR1 KGHSH and CDR2 LQKENI come from the germline V gene. V was cut by 3 bases and J by 2 bases, with 9 bases left in between. CDR3 nucleotide sequence: TGTGCCAGCTCACCGACTTCGCACACAGATACGCAGTATTTT. Translation gives CASSPTSHTDTQYF.

The chain uses TRBV29-1 and TRBJ2-7, with D perhaps matching TRBD1 or TRBD2 (6 bases each). Trimming cost V 4 bases and J 0 bases, with 16 bases left between them. This CDR3 spans 15 amino acids. CDR1 is SQVTM, CDR2 ANQGSEA, per germline. The CDR3: CSVGGGQRSSYEQYF. CDR3 coding DNA: TGCAGCGTTGGGGGAGGACAGCGATCCTCCTACGAGCAGTACTTC.

This chain joins TRBV29-1 and TRBJ2-2; 10 bases fit TRBD1. Per the germline V gene, CDR1 is SQVTM and CDR2 is ANQGSEA. Trimming took 6 bases from V and 6 from J; bases not matched to a gene: 7. The CDR3 is made up of 14 amino acids. The CDR3 sequence is CSVGPGQGSGELFF. The CDR3 DNA follows: TGCAGCGTCGGACCGGGACAGGGGTCCGGGGAGCTGTTTTTT.